Following are 11 T cell receptor beta chains from one sample sequenced in a study of blood T cell repertoires in COVID-19. Clones were read by immunoSEQ multiplex PCR, and TCRdb kept only the in-frame ones, dropping some. The repertoire has 250,000 to 300,000 clones, more than 75% of them found once; the top ten carry 2.3%. Input material: PBMCs or T cells enriched from blood (not recorded which). The receptors originated from a woman aged 40 to 50 with acute COVID-19.

V is TRBV7-8 and J is TRBJ2-1; 7 nucleotides match TRBD2. Unmatched junction bases numbered 9, after V lost 4 bases and J lost 6 bases. The CDR3 has 15 amino acids. Germline V gene lookup returns CDR1 SGHVS and CDR2 FQNEAQ. CDR3: CASSSEGLLVNEQFF. CDR3 sequence (DNA): TGTGCCAGCAGCTCGGAGGGACTACTAGTCAATGAGCAGTTCTTC.

The chain recombines TRBV19 with TRBJ2-7; 10 nucleotides agree with TRBD2. This CDR3 is 15 amino acids long. Looked up from germline, CDR1 is LNHDA and CDR2 is SQIVND (reference sequence). V lost 3 bases and J lost 2; bases outside the gene matches: 4. DNA for the CDR3: TGTGCCAGTAGTATCTCTAGCGGGGGAGCCTACGAGCAGTACTTC. Residues: CASSISSGGAYEQYF.

This clone appeared a few times. The chain employs TRBV5-4 and TRBJ2-7; TRBD1 agrees at 9 bases. The CDR3 has 18 amino acids. The germline V gene has CDR1 SGHNT and CDR2 YYREEE (reference sequence). Losses at the gene ends were 1 base for V and 4 bases for J; bases not matched to a gene: 15. This CDR3 reads CASSLSGQGSPRGYEQYF. The CDR3 DNA reads TGTGCCAGCAGCTTGTCGGGACAGGGATCTCCACGGGGTTACGAGCAGTACTTC.

The rearrangement uses TRBV7-9 and TRBJ1-1; 7 positions agree with TRBD1. The length of the CDR3 is 14 residues. The V and J ends lost 3 bases and 11 bases, in that order; junction bases with no gene match: 12. Germline V CDR1 and CDR2: SEHNR, FQNEAQ (reference sequence). The CDR3 loop is CASSFTGVLHEAFF. In DNA, the CDR3 is TGTGCCAGCAGCTTCACAGGGGTCTTGCACGAGGCTTTCTTT.

The DNA for the CDR3 is TGCGCCAGCAGCCCGACGGGTGGACTAGCGGGTAATGAGCAGTTCTTC. Residues: CASSPTGGLAGNEQFF. The rearrangement joins TRBV5-1 to TRBJ2-1; the match to TRBD2 covers 11 bases. Germline CDR1 reads SGHRS; CDR2 reads YFSETQ. This CDR3 spans 16 amino acids. Trimming took 4 bases from V and 7 from J; bases not matched to a gene: 10.

The chain is built from TRBV4-1 and TRBJ1-1; 7 bases match TRBD1. Trimming at V came to 3 bases and at J to 10 bases, leaving 8 bases not matched to a gene. This CDR3 comprises 13 residues. Germline CDR1 reads MGHRA; CDR2 reads YSYEKL. CDR3 region: CASSHLDRSRAFF. The DNA of the CDR3 is TGCGCCAGCAGCCACCTGGACAGGTCGAGAGCTTTCTTT.

The V and J genes are TRBV3-1 (or the pseudogene TRBV3-2) and TRBJ1-5; no clear D gene. V was pared by 0 bases and J by 2 bases, with 8 bases between. The germline gives CDR1 LGHDT, CDR2 YNNKEL (reference sequence). This CDR3 is built from 15 residues. This chain's CDR3 is CASSQDHGGNQPQHF. The CDR3 nucleotides are TGTGCCAGCAGCCAAGATCACGGGGGCAATCAGCCCCAGCATTTT.

The chain links TRBV7-3 to TRBJ2-7, with TRBD2 as a possible D gene (7 bases). This CDR3 spans 15 amino acids. Germline loops: CDR1 SGHTA, CDR2 FQGTGA. V dropped 2 bases and J dropped 5 bases, with 16 bases sitting between them. CDR3 DNA: TGTGCCAGCAGCTTACAGGGGAGGGAAGCGAACGAGCAGTACTTC. It encodes CASSLQGREANEQYF.

The chain links TRBV2 to TRBJ1-2; D gene ambiguous. Looked up from germline, CDR1 is SNHLY and CDR2 is FYNNEI. Trimming left V 4 bases short and J 13 bases short, with 16 bases between. CDR3 length: 12 residues. CDR3 DNA sequence: TGTGCCAGCAGTGGGGTCGGCGATGCGGGCACCTTC. It specifies CASSGVGDAGTF.

V usage is TRBV2 and J usage is TRBJ2-4; the D is unclear. V shed 4 bases and J shed 0 bases, with 16 bases lying between them. Germline V gene sequence: CDR1 SNHLY, CDR2 FYNNEI. This CDR3 is built from 17 residues. Here the CDR3 DNA reads TGTGCCAGCAGTGTGGTGGGCAGTTCCTTAGCCAAAAACATTCAGTACTTC. Its protein is CASSVVGSSLAKNIQYF.

The chain links TRBV19 to TRBJ1-5, with unresolved D. This CDR3 has 12 amino acids. CDR1 and CDR2 from the germline V gene are LNHDA and SQIVND (reference sequence). Between the trimmed V and J ends, which lost 3 bases and 6 bases, there was a span of 6 bases. The CDR3 sequence is CASSMRSQPQHF. The CDR3 DNA is TGTGCCAGTAGTATGAGGTCTCAGCCCCAGCATTTT. Supplemented by reference TRBV19 and TRBJ1-5, the full variable domain reads DGGITQSPKYLFRKEGQNVTLSCEQNLNHDAMYWYRQDPGQGLRLIYYSQIVNDFQKGDIAEGYSVSREKKESFPLTVTSAQKNPTAFYLCASSMRSQPQHFGDGTRLSIL.